Listed below are T cell receptor beta chains from one sample, sequenced in a study of cytomegalovirus exposure and HLA in healthy donors. The protocol was immunoSEQ multiplex PCR, while the TCRdb copy is restricted to in-frame clones and leaves out a portion. Here the sample spans around 100,000 clones, under 70% being singletons. The material sequenced was PBMCs. These TCRs come from a man younger than 45 in good health and CMV-seropositive. The CDR3 runs from the conserved cysteine through the conserved F or W.

v_call: TRBV7-9; cdr3_aa: CASSPPGRVTDTQYF
v_call: TRBV27; cdr3_aa: CASSYGDTQYF
v_call: TRBV5-6; cdr3_aa: CASSSPNRGPRNTIYF
v_call: TRBV7-9; cdr3_aa: CSSSPWTGALSGNTIYF
v_call: TRBV5-1; cdr3_aa: CASRPGTSRDITYNEQFF
v_call: TRBV2; cdr3_aa: CASSEKGTGGGYGYTF
v_call: TRBV7-7; cdr3_aa: CASSLGSTDTQYF
v_call: TRBV27; cdr3_aa: CASSARDRVYQPQHF
v_call: TRBV5-1; cdr3_aa: CASSPGQSNEAFF
v_call: TRBV5-4; cdr3_aa: CASSLGTGGTKNIQYF
v_call: TRBV18; cdr3_aa: CASSPGGLNTEAFF